Listed here are 16 T cell receptor beta chains from one sample, sequenced in a study of shared clonotypes between healthy human individuals. TCRdb keeps only in-frame clones here, not all; method: immunoSEQ multiplex PCR. The sample lists 550,000 to 800,000 clones, about 90% seen once, with about 33% in the top ten. Specimen: memory CD8+ T cells from PBMCs. Subset here: CD45RO+ cells pooled with CCR7-negative TemRA cells. The origin of the receptors is a man between 18 and 35 years old in good health. Some clones in this sample may be carry-over from other donors' samples.

The chain carries TRBV6-1 and TRBJ2-7; TRBD2 matches 10 bases. Germline trimming cut 8 bases from V and 2 bases from J; bases unmatched to any gene: 9. The CDR3 covers 15 residues. Per germline, CDR1 MNHNS and CDR2 SASEGT. The CDR3 DNA reads TGTGCCAGCGGCCCCCTAGCGGGAGAGGCCTACGAGCAGTACTTC. Translating gives CASGPLAGEAYEQYF.

The chain uses TRBV27 and TRBJ1-1, with D tentatively TRBD1 (5 bases). This CDR3 is 14 amino acids long. Germline V gene data show CDR1 as MNHEY and CDR2 as SMNVEV (reference sequence). Deletions cut 3 bases from V and 5 bases from J, with 13 bases between. The CDR3 sequence: CASSFGGGITEAFF. CDR3 DNA: TGTGCCAGCAGTTTCGGCGGGGGAATAACTGAAGCTTTCTTT.

The gene calls are TRBV9 and TRBJ2-3, with D hard to call. V was trimmed by 1 base and J by 0 bases, leaving 6 bases between them. CDR3 length: 14 amino acids. CDR1 and CDR2 from the germline V gene are SGDLS and YYNGEE. For the CDR3, the DNA is TGTGCCAGCAGCGTATACGGGAGCACAGATACGCAGTATTTT. Protein sequence: CASSVYGSTDTQYF.

In this sample, this clone turned up once. The chain uses TRBV19 and TRBJ1-1; D gene ambiguous. The CDR3 contains 13 residues. Deletions cut 2 bases from V and 4 bases from J, with 8 bases between. The germline CDR1 and CDR2 sequences are LNHDA and SQIVND (reference sequence). CDR3 residues: CASSIMSITEAFF. In DNA, the CDR3 is TGTGCCAGTAGTATAATGTCGATCACTGAAGCTTTCTTT. Variable domain in full (rest from reference TRBV19 and TRBJ1-1): DGGITQSPKYLFRKEGQNVTLSCEQNLNHDAMYWYRQDPGQGLRLIYYSQIVNDFQKGDIAEGYSVSREKKESFPLTVTSAQKNPTAFYLCASSIMSITEAFFGQGTRLTVV.

This clone was seen only once. CDR3 sequence: CASTGSDGYNEQFF. The CDR3 DNA reads as TGTGCCAGCACAGGTAGCGATGGGTACAATGAGCAGTTCTTC. This sequence joins TRBV2 and TRBJ2-1; a possible D gene is TRBD2 (5 bases). Trimming cost V 7 bases and J 4 bases, with 14 bases left between them. The CDR3 length is 14 residues. In germline, CDR1 is SNHLY, CDR2 FYNNEI. The variable domain in full, with the rest retrieved from reference TRBV2 and TRBJ2-1, is EPEVTQTPSHQVTQMGQEVILRCVPISNHLYFYWYRQILGQKVEFLVSFYNNEISEKSEIFDDQFSVERPDGSNFTLKIRSTKLEDSAMYFCASTGSDGYNEQFFGPGTRLTVL.

This rearrangement joins TRBV27 to TRBJ1-2, with D maybe TRBD1 (6 bases). The ends were cut back, 3 bases at V and 3 bases at J, with 14 bases in the middle. CDR3 length: 15 residues. Germline lookup yields CDR1 MNHEY and CDR2 SMNVEV (reference sequence). The DNA for the CDR3 is TGTGCCAGCAGTTTTTGGGGGGCGCTGGACTATGGCTACACCTTC. Protein product: CASSFWGALDYGYTF.

The V call is TRBV19, the J call TRBJ2-7, with TRBD2 matching 7 bases. This CDR3 contains 13 residues. After removal of 3 bases from V and 7 bases from J, the junction contained 6 bases not matched to a gene. Germline CDR1 LNHDA, CDR2 SQIVND (reference sequence). CDR3 loop: CASSIGAGNEQYF. In DNA, the CDR3 is TGTGCCAGTAGTATCGGAGCGGGAAATGAGCAGTACTTC.

Worth noting for this clone: Other DNA sequences in this sample translate to the same CDR3. This rearrangement joins TRBV19 to TRBJ2-1; 11 bases agree with TRBD2. With 1 base clipped from V and 4 bases from J, the junction kept 0 bases outside the gene matches. CDR3 length equals 15 residues. The V gene's germline CDR1 is LNHDA and CDR2 SQIVND (reference sequence). In DNA form, the CDR3 reads TGTGCCAGTAGTATAGGGACTAGCGGGTACAATGAGCAGTTCTTC. Amino acids: CASSIGTSGYNEQFF.

The chain recombines TRBV7-2 with TRBJ2-7; possibly TRBD2 for D (5 bases). Per germline, CDR1 SGHTA and CDR2 FQGNSA. Between the trimmed V and J ends, which lost 1 base and 2 bases, there was a span of 9 bases. This CDR3 is 14 amino acids long. DNA for the CDR3: TGTGCCAGCAGCTTAGTTTCCGGGGCCTACGAGCAGTACTTC. It specifies CASSLVSGAYEQYF.

The genes are TRBV9 and TRBJ1-5; 7 nucleotides line up with TRBD1. The germline gives CDR1 SGDLS, CDR2 YYNGEE. The ends lost 3 bases at V and 4 bases at J; junction bases unmatched: 7. This CDR3 is 15 amino acids long. Written as DNA, the CDR3 is TGTGCCAGCAGCGCAACGGACAGGACTAATCAGCCCCAGCATTTT. It is translated as CASSATDRTNQPQHF.

The chain carries TRBV29-1 and TRBJ2-1; D remains unclear. Germline CDR1 and CDR2: SQVTM and ANQGSEA. The CDR3 consists of 10 residues. Between the trimmed V and J ends, which lost 6 bases and 3 bases, there was a span of 3 bases. DNA for the CDR3: TGCAGCGTCCGCTACAATGAGCAGTTCTTC. Its translation: CSVRYNEQFF.

The chain uses TRBV27 and TRBJ2-7; D uncertain. Germline CDR1 is MNHEY and CDR2 is SMNVEV (reference sequence). This CDR3 has 14 amino acids. Trimming cost V 0 bases and J 5 bases, with 11 bases left between them. CDR3: CASSLSGRFHEQYF. DNA for the CDR3: TGTGCCAGCAGTTTATCCGGCAGGTTCCACGAGCAGTACTTC.

This clone was seen once. This chain joins TRBV12-5 and TRBJ1-2; 10 bases align to TRBD1. Germline CDR1 LGHNT, CDR2 FRNRAP. The V and J ends lost 2 bases and 6 bases, in that order; junction bases with no gene match: 12. The CDR3 has 17 amino acids. Written as DNA, the CDR3 is TGTGCTAGTGGTTTGTCCCCCCCGACAGGGGGCTCTAATGGCTACACCTTC. It specifies CASGLSPPTGGSNGYTF.

The CDR3 reads CASSLESFHEQYF. CDR3 sequence (DNA): TGTGCCAGCAGCTTGGAGAGCTTCCACGAGCAGTACTTC. V usage is TRBV5-6 and J usage is TRBJ2-7; D gene uncertain. The germline V gene has CDR1 SGHDT and CDR2 YYEEEE. This CDR3 spans 13 amino acids. V lost 0 bases, J lost 5 bases, and 9 bases lay in between.

V gene TRBV14 combines with J gene TRBJ2-2, with 10 bases that match TRBD1. This CDR3 region has 16 residues. Germline V gene lookup returns CDR1 SGHDN and CDR2 FVKESK. The J segment lost 4 bases and the V segment lost 4 bases, leaving 6 bases of the junction unmatched. CDR3 bases: TGTGCCAGCAGCCCGAGACAGGGGGCTTTCACCGGGGAGCTGTTTTTT. Translation gives CASSPRQGAFTGELFF. The full variable domain, completed using reference TRBV14 and TRBJ2-2, is EAGVTQFPSHSVIEKGQTVTLRCDPISGHDNLYWYRRVMGKEIKFLLHFVKESKQDESGMPNNRFLAERTGGTYSTLKVQPAELEDSGVYFCASSPRQGAFTGELFFGEGSRLTVL.

This chain joins TRBV27 and TRBJ2-1; tentatively, D is TRBD1 or TRBD2 (5 bases each). V lost 3 bases and J lost 3, with 12 bases in between. This CDR3 spans 15 amino acids. From germline, CDR1 is MNHEY and CDR2 SMNVEV (reference sequence). For the CDR3, the DNA is TGTGCCAGCAGTTTCCAGGGAACTAGCTACAATGAGCAGTTCTTC. Its translation: CASSFQGTSYNEQFF.